Shown below are 3 T cell receptor beta chains from a single sample sequenced in a study of shared clonotypes between healthy human individuals. Measured with immunoSEQ multiplex PCR; TCRdb has only the in-frame clones, and not every one. This sample has 1,500,000 or so clones, with roughly 96% found just once. The specimen sequenced was naive CD4+ T cells sorted from blood. Subset specified: CD45RA+ positively selected. All receptors derive from a man younger than 40 in good health.

This clone was seen only once. The chain carries TRBV30 and TRBJ1-4; possibly TRBD1 for D (5 bases). Germline V gene sequence: CDR1 GTSNPN, CDR2 SVGIG (reference sequence). Trimming pared 3 bases from V and 5 bases from J, leaving 13 bases between. CDR3 size: 14 residues. The CDR3 sequence: CAWSGGTANEKLFF. CDR3 DNA: TGTGCCTGGAGCGGGGGGACTGCGAATGAAAAACTGTTTTTT.

The chain carries TRBV15 and TRBJ2-4, with 10 bases fitting TRBD2. Germline CDR1 and CDR2: LNHNV and YYDKDF (reference sequence). The CDR3 consists of 17 residues. Trimming took 1 base from V and 9 from J; bases not matched to a gene: 12. DNA for the CDR3: TGTGCCACCAGCAGAGCTAGCGGGAGACCCCTTTCGTTCATTCAGTACTTC. Amino acid sequence: CATSRASGRPLSFIQYF.

The chain employs TRBV10-3 and TRBJ2-5; weak D call: TRBD1 (6 bases). The V gene lost 8 bases and the J gene lost 3 bases, with 10 bases spanning the gap. Germline values: CDR1 ENHRY, CDR2 SYGVKD. The CDR3 contains 12 residues. CDR3 sequence reads: CAIGQLEETQYF. The CDR3 DNA reads TGTGCCATCGGACAGCTGGAAGAGACCCAGTACTTC.